The 25 T cell receptor beta chains reported below all come from one sample, sequenced in a study of T cell responses to AZD1222 COVID-19 vaccine. Using immunoSEQ multiplex PCR, the repertoire was profiled, and TCRdb retains in-frame clones only, with some absent. The table lists 100,000 to 120,000 clones, approximately 90% of them singletons. This material consisted of peripheral blood, taken on day 0 of AZD1222 vaccination. The receptors stem from an adult in good health.

This clone was seen only a few times. The CDR3 is CASSLAGAGNTIYF. CDR3 nucleotide sequence: TGTGCCAGCAGTTTGGCAGGAGCGGGAAACACCATATATTTT. The chain joins TRBV28 to TRBJ1-3; no definite D call. This CDR3 region has 14 residues. Deletions cut 3 bases from V and 4 bases from J, with 10 bases between. CDR1 is MDHEN and CDR2 is SYDVKM in the germline V gene.

V gene TRBV4-2 combines with J gene TRBJ1-2, with a tentative D call TRBD1 (5 bases). CDR3 size: 14 residues. CDR1 is LGHNA and CDR2 is YNFKEQ in the germline V gene. The V gene lost 1 base and the J gene lost 6 bases, with 12 bases spanning the gap. CDR3 nucleotide sequence: TGTGCCAGCAGCCAAGTTGGACAAAGGGATGGCTACACCTTC. It specifies CASSQVGQRDGYTF.

This clone was seen only once. This chain uses TRBV11-2 with TRBJ1-6, with D unclear. Trimming took off 2 bases at V and 9 bases at J, with 5 bases between the two ends. The CDR3 sequence is 12 residues long. The V gene's germline CDR1 is SGHAT and CDR2 FQNNGV. This CDR3 reads CASSLQSSPLHF. As DNA, the CDR3 is TGTGCCAGCAGCTTACAGAGTTCACCCCTCCACTTT.

V is TRBV10-3 and J is TRBJ2-3, with 10 positions matching TRBD1. This CDR3 spans 19 amino acids. Per germline, CDR1 ENHRY and CDR2 SYGVKD. The junction had 17 bases not matched to a gene; V was cut back by 6 bases and J by 2 bases. This CDR3 is CAISPWDRGILIDTDTQYF. CDR3 bases: TGTGCCATCAGCCCCTGGGACAGGGGAATTCTTATCGACACAGATACGCAGTATTTT.

The rearrangement joins TRBV28 to TRBJ2-5, with D maybe TRBD1 (6 bases). V gave up 8 bases and J gave up 6 bases, with 19 bases separating them. CDR3 length equals 14 residues. The germline V gene encodes CDR1 MDHEN and CDR2 SYDVKM. The CDR3 here is CASQAAGEQKTQYF. CDR3 DNA sequence: TGTGCCAGCCAGGCGGCAGGGGAACAGAAGACCCAGTACTTC.

The V call is TRBV12-3 or TRBV12-4, the J call TRBJ2-3; D may be TRBD2 (5 bases). This CDR3 spans 13 amino acids. Trimming left V 6 bases short and J 2 bases short, with 9 bases between. CDR3 region: CASSPDYTDTQYF. In DNA form, the CDR3 reads TGTGCCAGCAGCCCCGACTACACAGATACGCAGTATTTT.

The CDR3 coding sequence is TGTGCCAGCTCACCGTTTGTAGGGACGACCTACGAGCAGTACTTC. Translated, it gives CASSPFVGTTYEQYF. The chain couples TRBV18 to TRBJ2-7; D is possibly TRBD1 or TRBD2 (5 bases each). Trimming removed 3 bases at V and 2 bases at J, with 14 bases between. CDR1 and CDR2 from the germline V gene are KGHSH and LQKENI. The CDR3 loop spans 15 amino acids.

This chain joins TRBV15 and TRBJ1-6; possible D gene TRBD1, 6 bases. Germline CDR1 LNHNV, CDR2 YYDKDF (reference sequence). V lost 3 bases to trimming and J lost 5 bases, with 11 bases between them. The CDR3 consists of 15 residues. CDR3 coding DNA: TGTGCCACCAGCAGCCGACAGGAGAATAATTCACCCCTCCACTTT. Its protein product is CATSSRQENNSPLHF.

This sequence joins TRBV14 and TRBJ2-2; TRBD1 or TRBD2 may be the D gene (5 bases each). Germline CDR1 reads SGHDN; CDR2 reads FVKESK. The CDR3 is 14 residues long. V lost 5 bases, J lost 8 bases, and 15 bases lay in between. The CDR3 protein is CASSSGMPGGELFF. The CDR3 region has the DNA TGTGCCAGCAGCTCCGGGATGCCAGGGGGGGAGCTGTTTTTT.

There are a few counts of this clone. The rearrangement uses TRBV19 and TRBJ1-1; D remains ambiguous. V lost 6 bases, J lost 6 bases, and 11 bases lay in between. The CDR3 length is 12 residues. In germline, CDR1 is LNHDA, CDR2 SQIVND (reference sequence). CDR3 bases: TGTGCCAGTAGCCACTCCGGGGCTGAAGCTTTCTTT. As protein: CASSHSGAEAFF.

The chain combines TRBV4-1 with TRBJ1-1; 8 nucleotides align to TRBD1. Germline CDR1 is MGHRA and CDR2 is YSYEKL. This CDR3 spans 16 amino acids. Trimming cost V 0 bases and J 4 bases; bases outside gene matches: 7. CDR3 sequence: CASSQDLQGEGTEAFF. In DNA form, the CDR3 reads TGCGCCAGCAGCCAAGACCTACAGGGGGAGGGCACTGAAGCTTTCTTT.

The gene calls are TRBV7-2 and TRBJ1-6; D is ambiguous. Per the germline V gene, CDR1 is SGHTA and CDR2 is FQGNSA. With 3 bases removed from V and 4 bases from J, the gap between germline ends came to 13 bases. This CDR3 is 16 amino acids long. Here the CDR3 reads CASSFKGGEYNSPLHF. CDR3 coding DNA: TGTGCCAGCAGCTTTAAGGGCGGGGAATATAATTCACCCCTCCACTTT.

Worth noting for this clone: At one boundary the junction diverges from the germline segment, which might be a read error. The chain carries TRBV6-5 and TRBJ1-1, with 7 nucleotides matching TRBD1. CDR1 is MNHEY, CDR2 SVGAGI, per germline. CDR3 length equals 13 residues. CDR3 in amino acids: CAGRQGRNTEAFF. CDR3 DNA: TGTGCCGGCAGACAGGGACGGAACACTGAAGCTTTCTTT.

The V and J genes are TRBV18 and TRBJ1-6; D not certain. CDR3 size: 14 residues. Germline loops: CDR1 KGHSH, CDR2 LQKENI. V lost 6 bases and J 8 bases, leaving 14 bases between the germline ends. CDR3 sequence: CASSQSPVDSPLHF. In DNA form, the CDR3 reads TGTGCCAGCTCGCAAAGCCCCGTGGATTCACCCCTCCACTTT.

The chain couples TRBV7-9 to TRBJ2-3; D is possibly TRBD1 (5 bases). There are 15 residues in the CDR3. The ends were cut back, 2 bases at V and 6 bases at J, with 15 bases in the middle. From germline, CDR1 is SEHNR and CDR2 FQNEAQ (reference sequence). The CDR3 DNA follows: TGTGCCAGCAGCTTAATGACAGTTCCTACGGATACGCAGTATTTT. This codes for CASSLMTVPTDTQYF.

The chain couples TRBV5-1 to TRBJ2-5; D ambiguous. Germline assignment: CDR1 SGHRS and CDR2 YFSETQ. This CDR3 spans 14 amino acids. V shed 0 bases and J shed 3 bases, with 9 bases lying between them. The CDR3 DNA follows: TGCGCCAGCAGCTTGGGTGGGGATAAAGAGACCCAGTACTTC. Its protein is CASSLGGDKETQYF.

This chain joins TRBV2 and TRBJ1-6; TRBD1 aligns across 9 bases. This CDR3 contains 15 residues. Germline CDR1 is SNHLY and CDR2 is FYNNEI. The V and J ends lost 6 bases and 9 bases, in that order; junction bases with no gene match: 9. Written as DNA, the CDR3 is TGTGCCAGCAGCGACCTGGGACAGGGAGGTTCACCCCTCCACTTT. Its translation: CASSDLGQGGSPLHF.

The chain combines TRBV19 with TRBJ1-2; perhaps TRBD1 as D (5 bases). The V gene lost 5 bases and the J gene lost 4 bases, with 17 bases spanning the gap. Germline V gene data show CDR1 as LNHDA and CDR2 as SQIVND (reference sequence). This CDR3 has 15 amino acids. The chain's CDR3 is CASSSRGTKSYGYTF. In DNA form, the CDR3 reads TGTGCCAGTAGTTCAAGGGGTACGAAAAGCTATGGCTACACCTTC.

The V gene is TRBV19, the J gene TRBJ2-2, with 10 bases fitting TRBD1. Germline-derived CDR1 and CDR2 are LNHDA and SQIVND (reference sequence). The V gene end was trimmed by 6 bases and the J gene end by 6 bases; junction bases not matched to a gene: 4. The CDR3 has 14 residues. This chain's CDR3 is CASRGTGVAGELFF. The CDR3 DNA sequence: TGTGCCAGTAGGGGGACAGGGGTGGCCGGGGAGCTGTTTTTT.

This clone was counted a single time. J is TRBJ1-5 and V is TRBV19; TRBD1 matches 9 bases. This CDR3 region has 15 residues. The germline gives CDR1 LNHDA, CDR2 SQIVND (reference sequence). With V trimmed by 4 bases and J by 2 bases, 3 bases remained unmatched. The CDR3 nucleotides are TGTGCCAGTAGTAAAAACAGGGGGCGCAATCAGCCCCAGCATTTT. Translated, it gives CASSKNRGRNQPQHF.

The chain is built from TRBV13 and TRBJ2-7; no firm D call. Deletions cut 2 bases from V and 1 base from J, with 9 bases between. CDR1 PRHDT and CDR2 FYEKMQ come from the germline V gene (reference sequence). The CDR3 consists of 14 residues. Written as DNA, the CDR3 is TGTGCCAGCAGCTTACGGCCAGAGTCCTACGAGCAGTACTTC. Translating it yields CASSLRPESYEQYF.

The chain is built from TRBV10-3 and TRBJ2-7, with 7 positions matching TRBD2. The CDR3 runs to 13 residues. Losses at the gene ends were 4 bases for V and 2 bases for J; bases not matched to a gene: 2. Germline lookup yields CDR1 ENHRY and CDR2 SYGVKD. This CDR3 is CAISVGGTYEQYF. CDR3 sequence (DNA): TGTGCCATCAGTGTGGGAGGGACCTACGAGCAGTACTTC.

This chain connects TRBV4-1 to TRBJ2-7; 7 bases line up with TRBD2. After removal of 3 bases from V and 8 bases from J, the junction contained 10 bases not matched to a gene. CDR3 length: 14 amino acids. The germline CDR1 and CDR2 sequences are MGHRA and YSYEKL. DNA of the CDR3: TGCGCCAGCAGCCAGGATGGGGGAGGGGTCCAGCAGTACTTC. Protein product: CASSQDGGGVQQYF.

The rearrangement uses TRBV27 and TRBJ1-2; perhaps TRBD1 as D (6 bases). Per the germline V gene, CDR1 is MNHEY and CDR2 is SMNVEV (reference sequence). Trimming left V 5 bases short and J 5 bases short, with 15 bases between. The CDR3 contains 14 residues. CDR3 loop: CASSPWTATYGYTF. The CDR3 coding sequence is TGTGCCAGCAGTCCTTGGACAGCTACTTATGGCTACACCTTC.

The gene calls are TRBV12-3 or TRBV12-4 and TRBJ2-7, with no clear D. Trimming pared 2 bases from V and 5 bases from J, leaving 10 bases between. This CDR3 contains 13 residues. The chain's CDR3 is CASSLMLRDEQYF. CDR3 nucleotides: TGTGCCAGCAGTTTAATGCTTCGGGACGAGCAGTACTTC.